Listed below are T cell receptor beta chains from one sample, sequenced in a study of blood T cells in healthy people across ages. TCRdb reanalysed the 5' RACE reads using MiXCR and keeps one entry per CDR3 protein. The profile shows about a million distinct CDR3 sequences, about 44% of them singletons. What was sequenced was blood. Receptor source: a man aged 25-45 years in good health. CDR3s include the opening cysteine and the closing phenylalanine or tryptophan. Fields, in order: J gene, D gene, clone size, V gene, CDR3 protein, CDR3 DNA. The D gene is left open where the match is weak. Rows give clone size only sometimes, using once, few, many, or a class for an expanded clone.

TRBJ1-2	TRBD1	.	TRBV6-1	CASSEANLQGKSDYGCTF	TGTGCCAGCAGTGAAGCAAACCTACAGGGGAAGAGCGACTATGGCTGCACCTTC
TRBJ2-5	.	.	TRBV18	CASSQLEQETQYF	TGTGCCAGCTCACAATTGGAACAAGAGACCCAGTACTTC
TRBJ2-7	.	.	TRBV30	CAWTTSGAYEQYF	TGTGCCTGGACCACTAGTGGGGCCTACGAGCAGTACTTC
TRBJ2-4	TRBD1	.	TRBV20-1	CSAAGGSQNIQYF	TGCAGTGCCGCAGGGGGAAGCCAAAACATTCAGTACTTC
TRBJ1-6	.	few	TRBV20-1	CSARVEVYNSPLHF	TGCAGTGCTAGAGTTGAGGTTTATAATTCACCCCTCCACTTT
TRBJ2-4	.	few	TRBV5-4	CASSLQGGKNIQYF	TGTGCCAGCAGCTTACAGGGCGGGAAAAACATTCAGTACTTC
TRBJ2-5	TRBD2	.	TRBV5-1	CVSSTRPTSGVRQMQETQYF	TGCGTCAGCAGCACCAGACCAACTAGCGGGGTCCGACAGATGCAAGAGACCCAGTACTTC
TRBJ2-7	TRBD1	few	TRBV12-3/TRBV12-4	CASSPRQGRYEQYF	TGTGCCAGCAGCCCGCGACAGGGGAGGTACGAGCAGTACTTC
TRBJ1-1	.	few	TRBV12-3/TRBV12-4	CASSPGAEAFF	TGTGCCAGCAGCCCAGGGGCTGAAGCTTTCTTT
TRBJ1-5	TRBD1	.	TRBV27	CASSDRANQPQHF	TGTGCCAGCAGCGACAGGGCTAATCAGCCCCAGCATTTT
TRBJ2-7	.	once	TRBV20-1	CSARSRGQSSYEQYF	TGCAGTGCTAGATCCCGGGGGCAGAGCTCCTACGAGCAGTACTTC
TRBJ2-2	.	.	TRBV4-3	CASSQDPAAGELFF	TGCGCCAGCAGCCAAGATCCGGCAGCCGGGGAGCTGTTTTTT